This is a list of T cell receptor beta chains from one sample in a study of radiotherapy plus CTLA-4 blockade in lung cancer. Clones were sequenced by immunoSEQ multiplex PCR, and TCRdb holds only the in-frame ones, with some missing. The sample carries under 55,000 clones, 75% to 90% recorded once. Sequenced material: peripheral blood, taken from a patient treated with radiotherapy plus ipilimumab. The receptors here all came from a human donor with non-small cell lung cancer who had stable disease on radiotherapy plus ipilimumab. CDR3s include the opening cysteine and the closing phenylalanine or tryptophan. A D gene is named only where the DNA matches it firmly. Only some rows state a clone size, as once, few, many or a class for expanded clones.

>TRBD2|TRBJ2-7|.|TRBV19|15
CASSIAGTSGYEQYF
TGTGCCAGTAGTATAGCGGGGACTAGCGGCTACGAGCAGTACTTC
>.|TRBJ2-7|.|TRBV4-3|14
CASSQDMSSYEQYF
TGCGCCAGCAGCCAAGATATGAGCTCCTACGAGCAGTACTTC
>.|TRBJ1-2|medium-sized|TRBV21-1|18
CASSKGPHGQGAEYGYTF
TGTGCCAGCAGCAAAGGGCCCCACGGGCAGGGGGCTGAGTATGGCTACACCTTC
>.|TRBJ1-1|once|TRBV28|14
CASSLYGRGTEAFF
TGTGCCAGCAGTTTATACGGCCGGGGCACTGAAGCTTTCTTT
>.|TRBJ2-7|.|TRBV7-3|13
CASSLNAGLEQYF
TGTGCCAGCAGCTTAAATGCAGGGTTAGAGCAGTACTTC
>.|TRBJ2-3|.|TRBV9|16
CASSPRAAGFTDTQYF
TGTGCCAGCAGCCCTCGTGCGGCGGGCTTCACAGATACGCAGTATTTT
>.|TRBJ2-7|once|TRBV28|13
CASSLENPYEQYF
TGTGCCAGCAGTTTGGAGAACCCCTACGAGCAGTACTTC
>TRBD1|TRBJ1-1|few|TRBV19|14
CASSGQGAGTEAFF
TGTGCCAGTAGTGGACAGGGGGCTGGCACTGAAGCTTTCTTT
>TRBD1|TRBJ1-2|.|TRBV7-9|17
CASSSGQGASIGYGYTF
TGTGCCAGCAGCTCGGGACAGGGGGCCTCCATAGGCTATGGCTACACCTTC
>.|TRBJ1-1|.|TRBV27|13
CASSFYLNTEAFF
TGTGCCAGCAGTTTTTATCTGAACACTGAAGCTTTCTTT
>.|TRBJ2-2|.|TRBV11-2|14
CASSFTANTGELFF
TGTGCCAGCAGCTTTACAGCGAACACCGGGGAGCTGTTTTTT
>TRBD2|TRBJ2-5|few|TRBV6-1|15
CASSGLAGGQETQYF
TGTGCCAGCAGTGGACTAGCGGGAGGGCAAGAGACCCAGTACTTC
>.|TRBJ2-7|.|TRBV5-1|14
CASSLAGNPYEQYF
TGCGCCAGCAGCCTTGCCGGGAACCCCTACGAGCAGTACTTC
>.|TRBJ1-1|.|TRBV6-5|14
CASSYSSGFTEAFF
TGTGCCAGCAGTTACTCTTCCGGGTTTACTGAAGCTTTCTTT
>TRBD1|TRBJ2-1|.|TRBV6-6|16
CASSTRQGSSYNEQFF
TGTGCCAGCAGTACCCGACAGGGGAGTTCCTACAATGAGCAGTTCTTC
>TRBD2|TRBJ2-3|once|TRBV7-3|18
CASSPGLAGGGSADTQYF
TGTGCCAGCAGCCCGGGACTAGCGGGAGGAGGGAGCGCAGATACGCAGTATTTT
>TRBD2|TRBJ2-5|.|TRBV11-3|16
CASSLGGLAGVETQYF
TGTGCCAGCAGCTTAGGGGGACTAGCGGGAGTGGAGACCCAGTACTTC
>.|TRBJ2-5|.|TRBV7-9|15
CASSLERVHQETQYF
TGTGCCAGCAGCTTAGAGCGGGTACACCAAGAGACCCAGTACTTC
>TRBD1|TRBJ1-1|.|TRBV6-5|15
CASSRTTGLGTEAFF
TGTGCCAGCAGCCGTACGACAGGGTTGGGAACTGAAGCTTTCTTT
>.|TRBJ2-2|.|TRBV19|14
CASSIAGLTGELFF
TGTGCCAGTAGTATAGCAGGCCTCACCGGGGAGCTGTTTTTT
>TRBD2|TRBJ2-7|.|TRBV14|15
CASSQTSGKRYEQYF
TGTGCCAGCAGCCAGACTAGCGGGAAGCGTTACGAGCAGTACTTC
>TRBD1|TRBJ2-2|.|TRBV18|18
CASSETFTPGQGTGELFF
TGTGCCAGCTCAGAAACCTTCACCCCGGGACAGGGGACCGGGGAGCTGTTTTTT
>.|TRBJ1-5|.|TRBV4-2|15
CASSQEGGPDQPQHF
TGTGCCAGCAGCCAAGAGGGGGGACCCGATCAGCCCCAGCATTTT
>TRBD1|TRBJ2-2|.|TRBV5-1|14
CASSPGQVTGELFF
TGCGCCAGCAGCCCGGGACAGGTCACCGGGGAGCTGTTTTTT
>.|TRBJ1-2|.|TRBV10-3|13
CAISPLRGGDYTF
TGTGCCATCAGCCCCCTCCGAGGCGGGGACTACACCTTC
>.|TRBJ2-7|.|TRBV2|11
CASSGDYEQYF
TGTGCCAGCAGTGGAGACTACGAGCAGTACTTC